Sequencing of this TCR beta chain was carried out in a study of post-analysis software for immune sequencing data. The wider study: Clinical courses comprised relapsing-remitting, secondary progressive and progressive-relapsing multiple sclerosis.

This clonotype showed up just a few times. Its matching antigen is unknown. CDR3 length equals 15 residues. Trimming shortened V by 4 bases and J by 2 bases, and 16 bases separated the two germline ends. CDR1 and CDR2 from the germline V gene are DFQATT and SNEGSKA (reference sequence). Notes on the study in general: There were several TRBV segments more frequent in patients than controls, and TRBV5-6, TRBV5-1 and TRBV20-1 were among them. Samples prepared in the same batch strongly co-clustered by F measure.

Each TCR beta cDNA library carried unique molecular identifiers. TCRdb redid the calling of the PCR reads with MiXCR, one entry per CDR3 protein. The sample contains hundreds of thousands of distinct CDR3 sequences, 53% of which appear only once. This TCR was sampled from a girl under 18 with multiple sclerosis. The rearrangement joins TRBV20-1 to TRBJ2-3, with D possibly matching TRBD1 (6 bases). Sequencing was carried out using blood. The DNA of the CDR3 is TGCAGTGCTAAGCGAACCGGGACATTCACAGATACGCAGTATTTT. Its translation is CSAKRTGTFTDTQYF.